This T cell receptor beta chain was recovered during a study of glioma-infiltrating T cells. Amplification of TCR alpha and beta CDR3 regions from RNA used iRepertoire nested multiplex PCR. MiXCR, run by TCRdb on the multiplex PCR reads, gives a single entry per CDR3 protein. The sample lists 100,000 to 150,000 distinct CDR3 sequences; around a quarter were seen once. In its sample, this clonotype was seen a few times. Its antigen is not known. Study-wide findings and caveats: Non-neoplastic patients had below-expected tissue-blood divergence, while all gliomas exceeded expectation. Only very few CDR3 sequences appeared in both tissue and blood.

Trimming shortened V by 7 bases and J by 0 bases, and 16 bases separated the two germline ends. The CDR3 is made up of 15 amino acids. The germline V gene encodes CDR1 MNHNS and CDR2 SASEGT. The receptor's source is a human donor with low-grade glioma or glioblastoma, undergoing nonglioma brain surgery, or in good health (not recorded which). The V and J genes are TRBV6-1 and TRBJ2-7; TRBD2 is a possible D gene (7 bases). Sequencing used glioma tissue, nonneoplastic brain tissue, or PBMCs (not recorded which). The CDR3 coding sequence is TGTGCCAGCACCCCGGGGGGCAGAAGCTCCTACGAGCAGTACGTC. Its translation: CASTPGGRSSYEQYV.